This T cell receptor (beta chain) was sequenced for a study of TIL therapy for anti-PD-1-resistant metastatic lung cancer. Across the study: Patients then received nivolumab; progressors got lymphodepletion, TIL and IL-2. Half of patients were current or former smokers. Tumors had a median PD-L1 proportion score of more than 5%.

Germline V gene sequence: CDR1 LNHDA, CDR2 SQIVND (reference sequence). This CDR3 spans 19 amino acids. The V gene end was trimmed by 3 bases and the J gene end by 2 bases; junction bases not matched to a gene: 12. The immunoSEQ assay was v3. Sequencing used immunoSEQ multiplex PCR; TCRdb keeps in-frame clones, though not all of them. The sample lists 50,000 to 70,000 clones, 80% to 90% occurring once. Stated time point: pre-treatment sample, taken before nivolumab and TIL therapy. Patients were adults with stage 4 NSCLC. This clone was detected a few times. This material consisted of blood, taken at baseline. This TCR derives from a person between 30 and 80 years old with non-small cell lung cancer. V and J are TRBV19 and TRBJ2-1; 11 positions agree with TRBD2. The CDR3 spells CASSIRLAGRRRTYNEQFF. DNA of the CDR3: TGTGCCAGTAGTATTAGACTAGCGGGACGTCGAAGGACCTACAATGAGCAGTTCTTC.